This T cell receptor beta chain was profiled in a study of cytomegalovirus exposure and HLA in healthy donors. J gave up 6 bases and V 5 bases, and 7 bases lay outside the gene matches. The CDR3 sequence is 15 residues long. CDR1 is LGHNT and CDR2 is FRNRAP in the germline V gene. The donors were part of the validation cohort, which consisted of roughly 120 subjects and was separate from the first cohort of 666 subjects. Study-wide findings and caveats: Cytomegalovirus association was assigned to about 150 TCR beta chains. Specificity for CMV antigens was confirmed in vitro for three of the CMV-associated chains.

Repertoires were generated with immunoSEQ multiplex PCR, while TCRdb's copy carries only in-frame clones and drops some. The data contain about 82,000 clones, 93% of them seen just once; the ten biggest clones take up 0.65% to 0.7%. With respect to this clone: The antigen is undetermined.

This receptor was identified in a man between 18 and 29 years old in good health and CMV-seronegative. Material: PBMCs. The genes are TRBV12-5 and TRBJ2-4, with 10 bases fitting TRBD1. The CDR3 DNA is TGTGCTAGTGGTCGGGGACAGGGGCTGGGAAACATTCAGTACTTC. Encoded protein: CASGRGQGLGNIQYF.